This T cell receptor (beta chain) came from a study of control samples from healthy donors and cancer patients. Measured with immunoSEQ multiplex PCR; TCRdb has only the in-frame clones, and not every one. The sample shows about 130,000 clones, around 90% of them seen only once. CDR3 length: 18 amino acids. V was cut by 0 bases and J by 0 bases, with 12 bases left in between. Germline CDR1 and CDR2: SGHDN and FVKESK. The sequence was obtained from a man aged 40-50 years in good health. The rearrangement uses TRBV14 and TRBJ1-6; D gene uncertain. The sequenced sample was blood. DNA for the CDR3: TGTGCCAGCAGCCAAGACCGAGAGGCGAGCTCCTATAATTCACCCCTCCACTTT. Its translation: CASSQDREASSYNSPLHF.